Following are 27 T cell receptor beta chains from one sample sequenced in a study of blood T cell repertoires in COVID-19. Measured with immunoSEQ multiplex PCR; TCRdb has only the in-frame clones, and not every one. This sample yields roughly 14,000 clones, of which 84% are seen a single time; 8% to 10% belongs to the top ten. The specimen was peripheral blood. The receptors originated from a human donor in a cohort sampled during active COVID-19.

In this sample, this clone turned up once. J is TRBJ2-1 and V is TRBV19; D is perhaps TRBD2 (5 bases). Germline V gene lookup returns CDR1 LNHDA and CDR2 SQIVND (reference sequence). This CDR3 is built from 11 residues. Trimming pared 6 bases from V and 15 bases from J, leaving 15 bases between. The CDR3 reads CASRELDVWFF. In DNA form, the CDR3 reads TGTGCCAGTAGGGAACTAGATGTTTGGTTCTTC.

The V call is TRBV30, the J call TRBJ2-1, with TRBD1 matching 8 bases. The junction had 8 bases not matched to a gene; V was cut back by 4 bases and J by 9 bases. Per the germline V gene, CDR1 is GTSNPN and CDR2 is SVGIG (reference sequence). CDR3 length equals 13 residues. The CDR3 nucleotides are TGTGCCTGGAACAGGGGGTCGAAGGGTGAGCAGTTCTTC. Translating gives CAWNRGSKGEQFF. Supplemented by reference TRBV30 and TRBJ2-1, the full variable domain reads SQTIHQWPATLVQPVGSPLSLECTVEGTSNPNLYWYRQAAGRGLQLLFYSVGIGQISSEVPQNLSASRPQDRQFILSSKKLLLSDSGFYLCAWNRGSKGEQFFGPGTRLTVL.

This clone was observed once. The V call is TRBV19, the J call TRBJ1-1, with 8 nucleotides matching TRBD1. The CDR3 contains 15 residues. CDR1 and CDR2 (germline): LNHDA, SQIVND (reference sequence). V trimming: 5 bases; J trimming: 7 bases; junction bases outside the gene matches: 12. CDR3 sequence (DNA): TGTGCCAGTAGTTTGACAGGGGCGCAACGAAATGAAGCTTTCTTT. This sequence encodes CASSLTGAQRNEAFF.

The genes are TRBV7-8 and TRBJ1-2; 12 bases match TRBD1. After removal of 1 base from V and 8 bases from J, the junction contained 8 bases not matched to a gene. The germline V gene has CDR1 SGHVS and CDR2 FQNEAQ. This CDR3 has 16 amino acids. CDR3 residues: CASSLDTGTGGIGYTF. The DNA for the CDR3 is TGTGCCAGCAGCTTAGATACCGGGACAGGGGGCATAGGCTACACCTTC. The complete variable domain, with remaining parts taken from reference TRBV7-8 and TRBJ1-2, reads GAGVSQSPRYKVAKRGQDVALRCDPISGHVSLFWYQQALGQGPEFLTYFQNEAQLDKSGLPSDRFFAERPEGSVSTLKIQRTQQEDSAVYLCASSLDTGTGGIGYTFGSGTRLTVV.

The chain couples TRBV12-3 or TRBV12-4 to TRBJ1-6; 7 nucleotides match TRBD1. Losses at the gene ends were 5 bases for V and 8 bases for J; bases not matched to a gene: 0. The CDR3 contains 12 residues. CDR3 in amino acids: CASSDRDSPLHF. CDR3 DNA: TGTGCCAGCAGTGACAGGGATTCACCCCTCCACTTT.

The gene calls are TRBV5-1 and TRBJ1-2; 10 nucleotides agree with TRBD1. V trimming: 4 bases; J trimming: 6 bases; junction bases outside the gene matches: 6. This CDR3 is built from 14 residues. CDR1 SGHRS and CDR2 YFSETQ come from the germline V gene. CDR3 bases: TGCGCCAGCAGCAAGACAGGGGGCCGGGATGGCTACACCTTC. It codes for CASSKTGGRDGYTF.

The chain links TRBV7-2 to TRBJ2-3; D might be TRBD2 (7 bases). CDR1 is SGHTA and CDR2 is FQGNSA in the germline V gene. Trimming removed 0 bases from V and 5 bases from J, with 15 bases in between. The CDR3 spans 16 residues. The CDR3 sequence is CASSLAGAGAVDTQYF. CDR3 sequence (DNA): TGTGCCAGCAGCTTAGCGGGGGCGGGAGCGGTAGATACGCAGTATTTT.

The rearrangement links TRBV3-1 (or the pseudogene TRBV3-2) to TRBJ2-1, with 10 nucleotides matching TRBD2. There are 14 residues in the CDR3. V was clipped by 4 bases and J by 8 bases; unmatched bases: 5. Germline CDR1 reads LGHDT; CDR2 reads YNNKEL (reference sequence). DNA of the CDR3: TGTGCCAGCAGCCTCGGACTAGCGGCCGATGAGCAGTTCTTC. Translating gives CASSLGLAADEQFF.

This clone came up once. The rearrangement links TRBV5-4 to TRBJ2-6; D is possibly TRBD1 (6 bases). The CDR3 consists of 16 residues. V was trimmed by 4 bases and J by 4 bases, leaving 15 bases between them. Germline loops: CDR1 SGHNT, CDR2 YYREEE (reference sequence). CDR3 sequence: CASSLNRERGANVLTF. The CDR3 DNA reads as TGTGCCAGCAGCCTTAACAGGGAACGGGGGGCCAACGTCCTGACTTTC.

This clone was counted between two and nine times. This chain joins TRBV7-3 and TRBJ2-5, with 8 positions matching TRBD1. Germline V gene lookup returns CDR1 SGHTA and CDR2 FQGTGA. After removal of 0 bases from V and 3 bases from J, the junction contained 6 bases not matched to a gene. The CDR3 runs to 16 residues. The CDR3 spells CASSLTGQGTEETQYF. The CDR3 bases are TGTGCCAGCAGCTTAACAGGACAGGGAACAGAAGAGACCCAGTACTTC. Based on the CDR3 plus reference TRBV7-3 and TRBJ2-5, the full variable domain is GAGVSQTPSNKVTEKGKYVELRCDPISGHTALYWYRQSLGQGPEFLIYFQGTGAADDSGLPNDRFFAVRPEGSVSTLKIQRTERGDSAVYLCASSLTGQGTEETQYFGPGTRLLVL.

CDR3 bases: TGTGCCAGCAGTCCAGGGGCGAACACTGAAGCTTTCTTT. As protein: CASSPGANTEAFF. This chain connects TRBV11-2 to TRBJ1-1, with a possible D match to TRBD1 (6 bases). CDR1 is SGHAT, CDR2 FQNNGV, per germline. Trimming removed 6 bases from V and 1 base from J, with 9 bases in between. This CDR3 is built from 13 residues.

The chain carries TRBV20-1 and TRBJ2-5; 10 positions match TRBD2. The length of the CDR3 is 14 residues. Germline loops: CDR1 DFQATT, CDR2 SNEGSKA (reference sequence). Losses at the gene ends were 3 bases for V and 0 bases for J; bases not matched to a gene: 1. CDR3 sequence: CSASSGGYQETQYF. Written as DNA, the CDR3 is TGCAGTGCTAGTAGCGGGGGGTACCAAGAGACCCAGTACTTC.

The chain couples TRBV6-5 to TRBJ1-6, with 8 bases lining up with TRBD1. Germline CDR1 and CDR2: MNHEY and SVGAGI. Unmatched junction bases numbered 2, after V lost 5 bases and J lost 5 bases. CDR3 length: 14 residues. CDR3 in DNA: TGTGCCAGCAGTCAGGGGGCAGATAATTCACCCCTCCACTTT. This codes for CASSQGADNSPLHF.

This chain links TRBV7-2 with TRBJ1-2; 11 bases are shared with TRBD1. The V segment lost 0 bases and the J segment 4 bases; nucleotides outside the gene matches: 1. Per the germline V gene, CDR1 is SGHTA and CDR2 is FQGNSA. This CDR3 contains 15 residues. The CDR3 DNA reads as TGTGCCAGCAGCTTAGCGGGACAGGGGGGCTATGGCTACACCTTC. This sequence encodes CASSLAGQGGYGYTF.

V and J are TRBV19 and TRBJ1-6; TRBD1 is a possible D gene (6 bases). V was shortened by 5 bases and J by 10 bases, with 15 bases between the two germline ends. Germline CDR1 LNHDA, CDR2 SQIVND (reference sequence). The CDR3 sequence is 14 residues long. The CDR3 DNA reads as TGTGCCAGTAGTTCCGCCTACAGGGAATCACCCCTCCACTTT. This sequence encodes CASSSAYRESPLHF.

The V call is TRBV10-3, the J call TRBJ2-5; 8 positions match TRBD2. Germline lookup yields CDR1 ENHRY and CDR2 SYGVKD. The V segment lost 0 bases and the J segment 3 bases; nucleotides outside the gene matches: 9. This CDR3 contains 17 residues. The CDR3 protein is CAISESRGSGEKETQYF. CDR3 bases: TGTGCCATCAGTGAGTCGCGGGGTAGCGGGGAAAAAGAGACCCAGTACTTC.

The J gene is TRBJ1-1, the V gene TRBV10-3; TRBD1 agrees at 7 bases. CDR3 length: 15 amino acids. V trimming: 1 base; J trimming: 2 bases; junction bases outside the gene matches: 4. Germline CDR1 is ENHRY and CDR2 is SYGVKD. CDR3 loop: CAISEFTGENTEAFF. DNA of the CDR3: TGTGCCATCAGTGAGTTTACAGGGGAAAACACTGAAGCTTTCTTT.

This clone rates as medium-sized (0.01 to 0.1%). The rearrangement uses TRBV4-3 and TRBJ2-7; the D gene is possibly TRBD2 (7 bases). This CDR3 comprises 17 residues. V lost 0 bases and J 6 bases, leaving 21 bases between the germline ends. Germline V gives CDR1 LGHNA, CDR2 YSLEER. CDR3 nucleotides: TGCGCCAGCAGCCAAGATCGAGGGGGGGCTGCCAGCGCCGAGCAGTACTTC. It yields the protein CASSQDRGGAASAEQYF.

The chain couples TRBV4-2 to TRBJ1-3; 9 bases match TRBD1. The CDR3 length is 17 residues. The V segment lost 1 base and the J segment 1 base; nucleotides outside the gene matches: 5. Germline V gene sequence: CDR1 LGHNA, CDR2 YNFKEQ. The CDR3 DNA reads as TGTGCCAGCAGCCAAGGGACAGGGGCAGGTTCTGGAAACACCATATATTTT. Amino acid sequence: CASSQGTGAGSGNTIYF.

The chain joins TRBV5-4 to TRBJ1-1; 9 nucleotides line up with TRBD1. Germline V CDR1 and CDR2: SGHNT, YYREEE (reference sequence). V lost 4 bases to trimming and J lost 3 bases; unmatched junction nucleotides: 7. The CDR3 runs to 15 residues. The DNA for the CDR3 is TGTGCCAGCAGCGAAACAGGGGGCGCCTACACTGAAGCTTTCTTT. Translating gives CASSETGGAYTEAFF.

This chain joins TRBV4-2 and TRBJ1-6, with D maybe TRBD1 (6 bases). Germline V gene data show CDR1 as LGHNA and CDR2 as YNFKEQ. There are 15 residues in the CDR3. V lost 2 bases, J lost 5 bases, and 10 bases lay in between. Here the CDR3 DNA reads TGTGCCAGCAGCCAACCGGACAGAAATAATTCACCCCTCCACTTT. It translates to CASSQPDRNNSPLHF.

J is TRBJ2-1 and V is TRBV15, with D possibly matching TRBD2 (6 bases). V was pared by 0 bases and J by 15 bases, with 15 bases between. This CDR3 is built from 13 residues. Germline values: CDR1 LNHNV, CDR2 YYDKDF (reference sequence). For the CDR3, the DNA is TGTGCCACCAGCAGAGATAGTCTGAGACTAGTGTTCTTC. Translation: CATSRDSLRLVFF. Supplemented by reference TRBV15 and TRBJ2-1, the full variable domain reads DAMVIQNPRYQVTQFGKPVTLSCSQTLNHNVMYWYQQKSSQAPKLLFHYYDKDFNNEADTPDNFQSRRPNTSFCFLDIRSPGLGDTAMYLCATSRDSLRLVFFGPGTRLTVL.

This clone was observed a few times. The genes are TRBV4-2 and TRBJ2-7; D may be TRBD2 (6 bases). Germline CDR1 and CDR2: LGHNA and YNFKEQ. The CDR3 consists of 13 residues. The ends were cut back, 3 bases at V and 0 bases at J, with 6 bases in the middle. As DNA, the CDR3 is TGTGCCAGCAGCCAGGGACTCTCCTACGAGCAGTACTTC. Its protein is CASSQGLSYEQYF.

With regard to this clone: Other nucleotide sequences from this sample produce the same CDR3. The chain is built from TRBV6-2 or TRBV6-3 and TRBJ2-5; a possible D gene is TRBD2 (6 bases). Trimming left V 2 bases short and J 5 bases short, with 12 bases between. This CDR3 is built from 14 residues. Germline CDR1 reads MNHEY; CDR2 reads SVGEGT. The CDR3 region has the DNA TGTGCCAGCAGTTACCGCGGGGCTGGGGAGACCCAGTACTTC. The encoded protein is CASSYRGAGETQYF.

This sequence joins TRBV7-9 and TRBJ2-1; D may be TRBD1 (6 bases). Germline CDR1 and CDR2: SEHNR and FQNEAQ (reference sequence). The length of the CDR3 is 12 residues. V gave up 5 bases and J gave up 8 bases, with 10 bases separating them. The CDR3 loop is CASSLNRDEQFF. CDR3 nucleotides: TGTGCCAGCAGCCTAAACAGGGATGAGCAGTTCTTC.

This clone was observed once. The chain uses TRBV5-5 and TRBJ2-2, with 7 bases matching TRBD1. Germline loops: CDR1 SGHKS, CDR2 YYEKEE (reference sequence). Trimming cost V 4 bases and J 6 bases; bases outside gene matches: 9. The CDR3 spans 15 residues. The CDR3 protein is CASSLTRGQAGELFF. The CDR3 DNA follows: TGTGCCAGCAGCCTTACGAGGGGGCAGGCCGGGGAGCTGTTTTTT.

This chain uses TRBV5-1 with TRBJ2-3; the match to TRBD2 covers 9 bases. The CDR3 is 17 amino acids. The V and J ends lost 1 base and 3 bases, in that order; junction bases with no gene match: 9. CDR1 SGHRS and CDR2 YFSETQ come from the germline V gene. The CDR3 DNA follows: TGCGCCAGCAGCTTGAAGGTAGCGGGAGATATGACAGATACGCAGTATTTT. Amino acids: CASSLKVAGDMTDTQYF.